The clone carrying this T cell receptor (beta chain) was counted a few times. Its matching antigen is unknown. The CDR3 is made up of 12 amino acids. Trimming at V came to 6 bases and at J to 14 bases, leaving 8 bases not matched to a gene. This specimen comes from a study of T-cell reconstitution after alpha-beta-depleted transplantation in children. General study results and limits: Some patients owed their high day-60 TCRbeta diversity to surviving recipient T cells and thymic progenitors. Several hundred expanded graft clones reportedly gave rise to the alpha-beta T cells present about two months after transplant. By one year post-transplant, T-cell counts and diversity largely arose from T cells that were newly produced.

Unique molecular identifiers were incorporated when the TCRbeta library was constructed. TCRdb ran MiXCR on the PCR reads and lists one entry per CDR3 protein. The sample includes hundreds of thousands of distinct CDR3 sequences, roughly a quarter seen only once; the top ten take about 4.8%. The chain joins TRBV12-3 or TRBV12-4 to TRBJ2-1; 9 bases align to TRBD1. The sequencing here drew on PBMCs, mostly from graft donor cells, taken 360 days after TCRalphabeta/CD19-depleted stem cell transplant. The origin of this receptor is a female patient between 2 and 10 years old who had a stem cell transplant for congenital amegakaryocytic thrombocytopenia, so the T cells may come from the graft donor. The CDR3 region is CASRVNRGREFF. Here the CDR3 DNA reads TGTGCCAGCAGGGTCAACAGGGGGCGCGAGTTCTTC.